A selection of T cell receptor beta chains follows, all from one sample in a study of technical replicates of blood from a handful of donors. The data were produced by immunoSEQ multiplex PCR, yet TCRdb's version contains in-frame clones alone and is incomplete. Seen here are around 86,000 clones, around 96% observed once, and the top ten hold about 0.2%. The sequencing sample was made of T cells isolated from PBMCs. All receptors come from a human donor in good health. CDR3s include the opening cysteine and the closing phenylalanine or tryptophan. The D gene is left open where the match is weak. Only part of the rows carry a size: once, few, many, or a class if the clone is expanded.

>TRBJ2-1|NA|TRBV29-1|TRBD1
CSVAGGYEQFF
TGCAGCGTCGCAGGGGGCTATGAGCAGTTCTTC
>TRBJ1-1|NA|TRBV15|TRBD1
CATETGKGAEAFF
TGTGCCACCGAGACAGGGAAGGGTGCTGAAGCTTTCTTT
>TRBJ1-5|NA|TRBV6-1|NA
CASSEDSVYQPQHF
TGTGCCAGCAGTGAGGACAGCGTTTATCAGCCCCAGCATTTT
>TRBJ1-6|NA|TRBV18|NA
CASSPQEYNSPLHF
TGTGCCAGCTCACCACAGGAGTATAATTCACCCCTCCACTTT
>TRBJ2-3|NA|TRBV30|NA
CAWGVAGTQYF
TGTGCCTGGGGCGTGGCAGGTACGCAGTATTTT
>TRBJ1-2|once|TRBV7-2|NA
CASSLTTGMNYGYTF
TGTGCCAGCAGCTTAACGACGGGGATGAACTATGGCTACACCTTC
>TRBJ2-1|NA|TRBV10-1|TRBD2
CASSESWASGRPHYNEQFF
TGCGCCAGCAGTGAGTCGTGGGCTAGCGGGCGCCCCCACTACAATGAGCAGTTCTTC
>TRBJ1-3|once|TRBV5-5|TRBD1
CASSLSGRQGGNTIYF
TGTGCCAGCAGCTTGTCCGGCCGACAGGGTGGAAACACCATATATTTT
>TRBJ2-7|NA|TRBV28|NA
CASSGPLGGPSYEQYF
TGTGCCAGCAGTGGACCACTGGGGGGACCGTCCTACGAGCAGTACTTC
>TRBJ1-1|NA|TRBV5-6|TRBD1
CASSHLDRGWGNTEAFF
TGTGCCAGCAGCCACCTAGACAGGGGTTGGGGGAACACTGAAGCTTTCTTT
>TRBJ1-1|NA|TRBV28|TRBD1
CASRRGGSVGNTEAFF
TGTGCCAGCAGGCGAGGGGGCTCTGTAGGGAACACTGAAGCTTTCTTT
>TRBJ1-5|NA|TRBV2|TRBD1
CASRTGTGSNQPQHF
TGTGCCAGCAGAACCGGGACAGGGTCCAATCAGCCCCAGCATTTT
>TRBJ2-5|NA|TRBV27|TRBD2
CASSSSGMYQETQYF
TGTGCCAGCAGTTCCAGCGGGATGTACCAAGAGACCCAGTACTTC
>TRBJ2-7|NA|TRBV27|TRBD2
CASSFQLAGGPDEQYF
TGTGCCAGCAGTTTTCAGCTAGCGGGAGGGCCTGACGAGCAGTACTTC
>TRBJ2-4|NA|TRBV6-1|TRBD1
CASSAPRTGDIQYF
TGTGCCAGCAGTGCACCGAGGACAGGGGACATTCAGTACTTC
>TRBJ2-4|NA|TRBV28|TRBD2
CASSRGLAGGPLAKNIQYF
TGTGCCAGCAGTCGAGGACTAGCGGGAGGGCCCCTAGCCAAAAACATTCAGTACTTC
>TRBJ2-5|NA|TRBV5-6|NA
CASSPMSVGETQYF
TGTGCCAGCAGCCCAATGTCGGTCGGTGAGACCCAGTACTTC
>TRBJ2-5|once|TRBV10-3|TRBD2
CAIAQTSGSGETQYF
TGTGCCATCGCCCAGACTAGCGGGAGTGGAGAGACCCAGTACTTC
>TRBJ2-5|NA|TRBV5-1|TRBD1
CASSVPGQGYETQYF
TGCGCCAGCAGCGTACCGGGACAGGGTTATGAGACCCAGTACTTC
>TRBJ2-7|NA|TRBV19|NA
CASSIGPGRDSYEQYF
TGTGCCAGTAGTATAGGCCCGGGCAGGGACTCCTACGAGCAGTACTTC
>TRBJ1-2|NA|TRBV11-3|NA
CASSFSPSGDGYTF
TGTGCCAGCAGCTTTTCGCCCTCAGGGGATGGCTACACCTTC
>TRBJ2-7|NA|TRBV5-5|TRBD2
CASSTGLAGGLYEQYF
TGTGCCAGCAGTACCGGACTAGCGGGGGGGCTATACGAGCAGTACTTC
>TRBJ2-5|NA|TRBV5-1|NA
CASSPDNHQETQYF
TGCGCCAGCAGCCCGGACAACCACCAAGAGACCCAGTACTTC
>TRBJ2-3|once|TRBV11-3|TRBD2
CASRPYSGGPPDTQYF
TGTGCCAGCAGACCGTATAGCGGGGGCCCCCCAGATACGCAGTATTTT
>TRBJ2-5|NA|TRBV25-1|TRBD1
CASSELQQGGETQYF
TGTGCCAGCAGTGAATTGCAACAGGGGGGAGAGACCCAGTACTTC
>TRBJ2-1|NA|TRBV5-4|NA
CASSLILSSSYNEQFF
TGTGCCAGCAGCTTGATACTATCAAGCTCCTACAATGAGCAGTTCTTC
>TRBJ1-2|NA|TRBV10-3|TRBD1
CATDRGRGNYGYTF
TGTGCCACTGACAGGGGACGGGGTAACTATGGCTACACCTTC
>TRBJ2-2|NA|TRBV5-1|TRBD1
CASSLEGQPITGELFF
TGCGCCAGCAGCTTAGAGGGACAGCCGATCACCGGGGAGCTGTTTTTT
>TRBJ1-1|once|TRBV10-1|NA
CASSESRGAGDTEAFF
TGCGCCAGCAGTGAGTCACGGGGGGCAGGAGACACTGAAGCTTTCTTT
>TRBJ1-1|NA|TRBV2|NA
CASRQGTEAFF
TGTGCCAGCAGACAGGGCACTGAAGCTTTCTTT
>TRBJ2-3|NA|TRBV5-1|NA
CASSWGSGERNQQYF
TGCGCCAGCAGCTGGGGTAGCGGCGAGAGGAATCAGCAGTATTTT
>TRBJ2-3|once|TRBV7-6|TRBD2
CASSLGGTTYTQYF
TGTGCCAGCAGCTTAGGAGGGACTACCTATACGCAGTATTTT
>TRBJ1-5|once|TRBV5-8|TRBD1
CASSQRDRAPDSNQPQHF
TGTGCCAGCAGCCAACGGGACAGGGCCCCTGATAGCAATCAGCCCCAGCATTTT
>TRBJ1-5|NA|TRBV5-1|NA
CASKPGAISNQPQHF
TGCGCCAGCAAACCAGGGGCGATAAGCAATCAGCCCCAGCATTTT
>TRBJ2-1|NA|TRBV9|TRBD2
CASSVGASGSSYNEQFF
TGTGCCAGCAGCGTAGGGGCTAGCGGGAGCTCCTACAATGAGCAGTTCTTC
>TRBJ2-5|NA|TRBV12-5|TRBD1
CASGLGTGWETQYF
TGTGCTAGTGGTTTGGGGACAGGGTGGGAGACCCAGTACTTC
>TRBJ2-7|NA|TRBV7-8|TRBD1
CASSPRQGAGYEQYF
TGTGCCAGCAGCCCTAGACAGGGGGCAGGCTACGAGCAGTACTTC
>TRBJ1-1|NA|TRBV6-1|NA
CASRRQVRDIEAFF
TGTGCCAGCAGACGACAGGTACGTGATATAGAAGCTTTCTTT
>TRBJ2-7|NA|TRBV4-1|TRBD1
CASSKPGQGVPEQYF
TGCGCCAGCAGCAAACCGGGACAGGGGGTTCCCGAGCAGTACTTC
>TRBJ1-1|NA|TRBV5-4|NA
CASSSGTADKMAFF
TGTGCCAGCAGCTCGGGGACTGCCGACAAGATGGCTTTCTTT
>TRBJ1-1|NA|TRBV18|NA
CASSETTGTEAFF
TGTGCCAGCTCGGAGACCACAGGCACTGAAGCTTTCTTT
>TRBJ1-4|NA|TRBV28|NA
CASSLEQGITSGNEKLFF
TGTGCCAGCAGTTTAGAGCAGGGGATCACCTCGGGTAATGAAAAACTGTTTTTT
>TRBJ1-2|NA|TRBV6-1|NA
CASSDFQGGTNYGYTF
TGTGCCAGCAGTGATTTTCAAGGGGGTACTAACTATGGCTACACCTTC
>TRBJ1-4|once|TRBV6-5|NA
CASSARILNEKLFF
TGTGCCAGCAGTGCGCGGATACTTAATGAAAAACTGTTTTTT
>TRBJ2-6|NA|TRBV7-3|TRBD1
CASSYNTGTGHSGANVLTF
TGTGCCAGCAGTTACAACACCGGGACAGGACACTCTGGGGCCAACGTCCTGACTTTC
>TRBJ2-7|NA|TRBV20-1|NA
CSTSSSYEQYF
TGCAGTACATCAAGCTCCTACGAGCAGTACTTC
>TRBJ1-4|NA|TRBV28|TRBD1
CASSQYEIRDRTNEKLFF
TGTGCCAGCAGCCAATATGAGATCCGGGACAGAACTAATGAAAAACTGTTTTTT
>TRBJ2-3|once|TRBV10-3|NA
CAISEPAGTDTQYF
TGTGCCATCAGTGAACCGGCGGGAACAGATACGCAGTATTTT